This TCR beta chain was sequenced during a study of blood T cells in healthy people across ages. Study context: Through template switching, about one barcoded beta molecule was captured per two T cells, as measured in model experiments.

Study conclusions and caveats: Higher diversity, along with more naive CD4+ cells, distinguished long-lived donors from aged donors. Older age went with lower TCR beta diversity per million T cells, in a roughly linear way. Strong correlation existed between TCR beta diversity and naive T cell percentage.

Sample-barcoded 5' priming and a J-beta primer mix drove a second PCR of about 6 to 12 cycles. TCRdb reprocessed the 5' RACE reads with MiXCR, giving one entry per CDR3 protein. The data contain about 1.4 million distinct CDR3 sequences, approximately 59% of them singletons. As concerns this clonotype: As yet, its antigen is unknown.

The length of the CDR3 is 17 residues. Germline V CDR1 and CDR2: SEHNR, FQNEAQ (reference sequence). J was trimmed by 6 bases and V by 6 bases; bases with no gene match: 11. This TCR was recovered from a man between 18 and 35 years old in good health. The sequenced sample consisted of blood. The chain employs TRBV7-9 and TRBJ2-2, with 12 positions matching TRBD1. CDR3: CASSSTGTGGLSGELFF. DNA for the CDR3: TGTGCCAGCAGTTCTACCGGGACAGGGGGCCTGTCCGGGGAGCTGTTTTTT. The variable domain in full, with the rest retrieved from reference TRBV7-9 and TRBJ2-2, is DTGVSQNPRHKITKRGQNVTFRCDPISEHNRLYWYRQTLGQGPEFLTYFQNEAQLEKSRLLSDRFSAERPKGSFSTLEIQRTEQGDSAMYLCASSSTGTGGLSGELFFGEGSRLTVL.